The rows below give T cell receptor beta chains drawn from one sample of a study of blood T cell repertoires in COVID-19. Data came from immunoSEQ multiplex PCR; TCRdb stores just in-frame clones and leaves some out. The data contain over 30,000 clones, about 89% of them singletons. The sample consisted of peripheral blood. The receptors shown here come from a man between 65 and 80 years old with active COVID-19. The CDR3 runs from the conserved cysteine through the conserved F or W. The order of the fields is CDR3 DNA, CDR3 protein, V gene, clone size, D gene, J gene. D genes are given only for firm matches. Rows give clone size only sometimes, using once, few, many, or a class for an expanded clone.

CDR3 DNA: TGTGCCAGCAGCGTAACTCCGGGACAAGAAAATTCACCCCTCCACTTT
CDR3 protein: CASSVTPGQENSPLHF
V gene: TRBV9
clone size: NA
D gene: NA
J gene: TRBJ1-6

CDR3 DNA: TGTGCCAGCAGTTACTTGGTCGGGGAGACCCAGTACTTC
CDR3 protein: CASSYLVGETQYF
V gene: TRBV6-6
clone size: NA
D gene: NA
J gene: TRBJ2-5

CDR3 DNA: TGTGCCAGCAGTGACAGGAGTGGCCAAGGGGGACGAAATTCACCCCTCCACTTT
CDR3 protein: CASSDRSGQGGRNSPLHF
V gene: TRBV6-1
clone size: NA
D gene: NA
J gene: TRBJ1-6

CDR3 DNA: TGTGCCAGTTCACAGGGTTTTACCTACGAGCAGTACTTC
CDR3 protein: CASSQGFTYEQYF
V gene: TRBV19
clone size: NA
D gene: NA
J gene: TRBJ2-7

CDR3 DNA: TGTGCCAGCACCCTTTGGACGGGAACGAGGGGGACAGACACCGGGGAGCTGTTTTTT
CDR3 protein: CASTLWTGTRGTDTGELFF
V gene: TRBV3-1/TRBV3-2
clone size: NA
D gene: TRBD1
J gene: TRBJ2-2

CDR3 DNA: TGTGCCAGCAGCCAACGCGGACTAGCGGGAGGCCGGCAGTTCTTC
CDR3 protein: CASSQRGLAGGRQFF
V gene: TRBV3-1/TRBV3-2
clone size: NA
D gene: TRBD2
J gene: TRBJ2-1

CDR3 DNA: TGTGCCAGCAGCTTAGGAGGCAGCAACTATGGCTACACCTTC
CDR3 protein: CASSLGGSNYGYTF
V gene: TRBV7-8
clone size: NA
D gene: NA
J gene: TRBJ1-2

CDR3 DNA: TGTGCCACCAGTGGCGTACAGGGTCAGCCCCAGCATTTT
CDR3 protein: CATSGVQGQPQHF
V gene: TRBV24-1
clone size: NA
D gene: NA
J gene: TRBJ1-5

CDR3 DNA: TGCGCCAGCACCACCGGGACAGCTAATGAAAAACTGTTTTTT
CDR3 protein: CASTTGTANEKLFF
V gene: TRBV5-1
clone size: NA
D gene: TRBD1
J gene: TRBJ1-4

CDR3 DNA: TGTGCCAGCAGCTTAAGAGCCTCGAACACCGGGGAGCTGTTTTTT
CDR3 protein: CASSLRASNTGELFF
V gene: TRBV5-4
clone size: NA
D gene: NA
J gene: TRBJ2-2

CDR3 DNA: TGTGCCTCCAAAGGAGGGACAGGGTTTGATGGCTACACCTTC
CDR3 protein: CASKGGTGFDGYTF
V gene: TRBV19
clone size: NA
D gene: TRBD1
J gene: TRBJ1-2

CDR3 DNA: TGCGCCAGCAGTCAAAAGGCCCCCGGGAGGCGGGATACGCAGTATTTT
CDR3 protein: CASSQKAPGRRDTQYF
V gene: TRBV23-1
clone size: NA
D gene: TRBD2
J gene: TRBJ2-3

CDR3 DNA: TGTGCCAGCAGTGCAGGGGGCTATGGCTACACCTTC
CDR3 protein: CASSAGGYGYTF
V gene: TRBV12-3/TRBV12-4
clone size: once
D gene: TRBD1
J gene: TRBJ1-2

CDR3 DNA: TGTGCCACCACCTGGGAGCGGACAGATACGCAGTATTTT
CDR3 protein: CATTWERTDTQYF
V gene: TRBV15
clone size: NA
D gene: NA
J gene: TRBJ2-3

CDR3 DNA: TGTGCCTCGGGTGAGGGGGTTCCGGGCAATCAGCCCCAGCATTTT
CDR3 protein: CASGEGVPGNQPQHF
V gene: TRBV28
clone size: few
D gene: NA
J gene: TRBJ1-5

CDR3 DNA: TGTGCTAGTGGTTTGGTCGGACAATCCGGGGAGCTGTTTTTT
CDR3 protein: CASGLVGQSGELFF
V gene: TRBV12-5
clone size: NA
D gene: NA
J gene: TRBJ2-2

CDR3 DNA: TGTGCCAGCTCAACCGGGACAGGGAATCTCGAGCAGTACTTC
CDR3 protein: CASSTGTGNLEQYF
V gene: TRBV18
clone size: NA
D gene: TRBD1
J gene: TRBJ2-7

CDR3 DNA: TGTGCCAGCAGCCAATACAGGGGCTCCTACGAGCAGTACTTC
CDR3 protein: CASSQYRGSYEQYF
V gene: TRBV3-1/TRBV3-2
clone size: NA
D gene: TRBD1
J gene: TRBJ2-7